The 30 T cell receptor beta chains below come from one sample, sequenced in a study of blood T cells in healthy people across ages. Primers used in a second PCR of roughly 7 to 12 cycles were a sample-barcoded 5' primer and a J-beta primer mix. TCRdb re-analysed the 5' RACE reads in MiXCR, keeping a single row per CDR3 protein. In the table there are around 1,500,000 distinct CDR3 sequences, roughly 27% of which are singletons. What was sequenced was blood. The receptors were gathered from a woman in her twenties or thirties in good health.

In this sample, this clonotype turned up many times. The chain couples TRBV7-9 to TRBJ2-7; D call uncertain. The CDR3 sequence is 12 residues long. Germline V CDR1 and CDR2: SEHNR, FQNEAQ (reference sequence). V lost 1 base, J lost 6 bases, and 7 bases lay in between. CDR3 sequence reads: CASSLDTSEQYF. For the CDR3, the DNA is TGTGCCAGCAGCTTAGATACGAGCGAGCAGTACTTC.

This chain joins TRBV7-2 and TRBJ2-1; D remains unclear. The germline CDR1 and CDR2 sequences are SGHTA and FQGNSA. The CDR3 totals 13 residues. The V gene lost 1 base and the J gene lost 5 bases, with 6 bases spanning the gap. CDR3 DNA sequence: TGTGCCAGCAGCTTAGGGTGGCACAATGAGCAGTTCTTC. This translates into CASSLGWHNEQFF.

This clonotype was seen more than once but under ten times. The chain is built from TRBV20-1 and TRBJ1-3; D uncertain. Between the trimmed V and J ends, which lost 6 bases and 3 bases, there was a span of 18 bases. The CDR3 loop spans 15 amino acids. Looked up from germline, CDR1 is DFQATT and CDR2 is SNEGSKA (reference sequence). Here the CDR3 reads CSASEGQVNGNTIYF. The CDR3 DNA is TGCAGTGCCAGTGAGGGCCAGGTCAATGGAAACACCATATATTTT.

This clonotype appeared a few times. At one of its ends the junction is not consistent with the germline gene, which may arise from a read error. The chain combines TRBV18 with TRBJ2-7; D may be TRBD1 (5 bases). Germline CDR1 KGHSH, CDR2 LQKENI. The CDR3 runs 16 residues. The CDR3: CAGSPGPPQATYEQYF. CDR3 sequence (DNA): TGTGCCGGCTCACCCGGTCCCCCACAGGCGACCTACGAGCAGTACTTC. Variable domain in full (rest from reference TRBV18 and TRBJ2-7): NAGVMQNPRHLVRRRGQEARLRCSPMKGHSHVYWYRQLPEEGLKFMVYLQKENIIDESGMPKERFSAEFPKEGPSILRIQQVVRGDSAAYFCAGSPGPPQATYEQYFGPGTRLTVT.

The genes are TRBV2 and TRBJ2-3, with D unresolved. Germline V gene sequence: CDR1 SNHLY, CDR2 FYNNEI. The CDR3 covers 14 residues. The V end lost 6 bases, the J end lost 1 base, and 11 bases lay between the germline ends. The CDR3 DNA is TGTGCCAGCAGAGGACCTATCGGCACAGATACGCAGTATTTT. Its translation is CASRGPIGTDTQYF.

This clonotype was seen ten or more times. The chain uses TRBV20-1 and TRBJ1-1; D ambiguous. Trimming stripped 0 bases from V and 3 bases from J, with 8 bases between. CDR3 length: 13 residues. The V gene's germline CDR1 is DFQATT and CDR2 SNEGSKA (reference sequence). In DNA form, the CDR3 reads TGCAGTGCTAGAGAAGGATTTGACACTGAAGCTTTCTTT. It specifies CSAREGFDTEAFF.

A few counts support this clonotype. The genes are TRBV20-1 and TRBJ2-7, with 11 nucleotides matching TRBD1. V gave up 4 bases and J gave up 4 bases; unmatched junction bases: 3. The germline V gene has CDR1 DFQATT and CDR2 SNEGSKA (reference sequence). This CDR3 has 13 residues. CDR3 coding DNA: TGCAGTGCTAAAGGACAGGGGGCTTACGAGCAGTACTTC. This translates into CSAKGQGAYEQYF.

This clonotype was observed a few times. The chain carries TRBV19 and TRBJ1-6; TRBD1 might be the D (6 bases). CDR1 is LNHDA and CDR2 is SQIVND in the germline V gene (reference sequence). The CDR3 sequence is 14 residues long. The ends were cut back, 4 bases at V and 7 bases at J, with 11 bases in the middle. CDR3 region: CASSTTGINSPLHF. The CDR3, as DNA: TGTGCCAGTAGTACAACAGGGATCAATTCACCCCTCCACTTT.

The table lists this clonotype with many counts. J is TRBJ1-2 and V is TRBV28; D not resolved. Trimming left V 4 bases short and J 2 bases short, with 2 bases between. CDR3 size: 11 residues. CDR1 and CDR2 (germline): MDHEN, SYDVKM. Here the CDR3 DNA reads TGTGCCAGCAGTTGGAACTATGGCTACACCTTC. Translation gives CASSWNYGYTF.

CDR3 in amino acids: CASSSSETVGEQYF. Written as DNA, the CDR3 is TGTGCCAGCAGCTCTAGCGAGACGGTCGGCGAGCAGTACTTC. V and J are TRBV12-3 or TRBV12-4 and TRBJ2-7, with a weak D call TRBD2 (6 bases). The CDR3 has 14 amino acids. The V end was cut by 6 bases, the J end by 6 bases, with 18 bases between.

The chain couples TRBV7-9 to TRBJ2-3, with 8 bases lining up with TRBD1. The J segment lost 2 bases and the V segment lost 3 bases, leaving 7 bases of the junction unmatched. The CDR3 spans 16 residues. Germline lookup yields CDR1 SEHNR and CDR2 FQNEAQ (reference sequence). For the CDR3, the DNA is TGTGCCAGCAGCTTGGGTACAGGGGGATTCACAGATACGCAGTATTTT. Translating gives CASSLGTGGFTDTQYF.

This clonotype has a handful of counts. The V and J genes are TRBV7-9 and TRBJ1-1; D possibly corresponds to TRBD1 (6 bases). Trimming removed 4 bases at V and 3 bases at J, with 9 bases between. The germline gives CDR1 SEHNR, CDR2 FQNEAQ (reference sequence). This CDR3 has 13 amino acids. DNA of the CDR3: TGTGCCAGCAGCTCCAGGGGACACACTGAAGCTTTCTTT. It codes for CASSSRGHTEAFF.

This clonotype has just a few counts. V is TRBV27 and J is TRBJ1-1; no definite D call. The germline CDR1 and CDR2 sequences are MNHEY and SMNVEV (reference sequence). V lost 9 bases and J 5 bases, leaving 10 bases between the germline ends. The CDR3 is made up of 11 amino acids. This CDR3 is CASAEGTEAFF. The CDR3 bases are TGTGCCAGTGCGGAGGGAACTGAAGCTTTCTTT.

The chain couples TRBV28 to TRBJ1-1; D unclear. The germline gives CDR1 MDHEN, CDR2 SYDVKM. Trimming stripped 2 bases from V and 4 bases from J, with 8 bases between. The CDR3 is made up of 13 amino acids. The CDR3 DNA is TGTGCCAGCAGTTTAAGGGTGGGCACTGAAGCTTTCTTT. This translates into CASSLRVGTEAFF.

This clonotype was seen ten or more times. The chain links TRBV6-5 to TRBJ2-7, with D unresolved. V lost 2 bases to trimming and J lost 2 bases, with 10 bases between them. The CDR3 loop spans 14 amino acids. Germline V gene data show CDR1 as MNHEY and CDR2 as SVGAGI. CDR3 amino acids: CASSYGGHPYEQYF. As DNA, the CDR3 is TGTGCCAGCAGTTACGGTGGGCACCCCTACGAGCAGTACTTC.

This clonotype was counted many times. The rearrangement uses TRBV28 and TRBJ2-4; the match to TRBD1 covers 8 bases. The V gene end was trimmed by 8 bases and the J gene end by 5 bases; junction bases not matched to a gene: 8. The CDR3 totals 14 residues. CDR1 MDHEN and CDR2 SYDVKM come from the germline V gene. The CDR3 spells CASQTGEWENIQYF. In DNA, the CDR3 is TGTGCCAGCCAGACAGGGGAATGGGAAAACATTCAGTACTTC.

The rearrangement links TRBV5-1 to TRBJ2-3; TRBD2 matches 9 bases. The germline CDR1 and CDR2 sequences are SGHRS and YFSETQ. The CDR3 spans 16 residues. Losses at the gene ends were 2 bases for V and 2 bases for J; bases not matched to a gene: 6. In DNA, the CDR3 is TGCGCCAGCAGCTTTGGTAGCGGGAGCTTCACAGATACGCAGTATTTT. Its protein product is CASSFGSGSFTDTQYF.

The rearrangement uses TRBV4-1 and TRBJ1-4; 7 bases are shared with TRBD1. Looked up from germline, CDR1 is MGHRA and CDR2 is YSYEKL. The CDR3 totals 14 residues. The trim removed 1 base at V and 6 bases at J, leaving 2 bases unmatched. CDR3 nucleotide sequence: TGCGCCAGCAGCCAAGGTGGGACAGATGAAAAACTGTTTTTT. Protein sequence: CASSQGGTDEKLFF.

This clonotype has ten or more counts. The rearrangement uses TRBV5-1 and TRBJ2-1; the D call may be TRBD1 or TRBD2 (7 bases each). This CDR3 region has 16 residues. CDR1 and CDR2 from the germline V gene are SGHRS and YFSETQ. V was shortened by 6 bases and J by 0 bases, with 16 bases between the two germline ends. As DNA, the CDR3 is TGCGCCAGCACCTCAGGGGGGGGCAGCTCCTACAATGAGCAGTTCTTC. Translated: CASTSGGGSSYNEQFF.

There are a few counts of this clonotype. The J gene is TRBJ2-7, the V gene TRBV29-1, with TRBD1 as a possible D gene (6 bases). This CDR3 is built from 13 residues. The germline gives CDR1 SQVTM, CDR2 ANQGSEA. V was cut by 6 bases and J by 1 base, with 13 bases left in between. Written as DNA, the CDR3 is TGCAGCGTCATACCCGACAGGTCCTACGAGCAGTACTTC. Translation gives CSVIPDRSYEQYF.

The chain is built from TRBV11-2 and TRBJ2-5; tentative D call: TRBD1 (6 bases). Deletions cut 5 bases from V and 5 bases from J, with 18 bases between. In germline, CDR1 is SGHAT, CDR2 FQNNGV. The CDR3 covers 15 residues. For the CDR3, the DNA is TGTGCCAGCAGCGGCCCTGGACAGCTGGGCGAGACCCAGTACTTC. Translating gives CASSGPGQLGETQYF.

The CDR3 here is CASSSGQGANYGYTF. CDR3 coding DNA: TGTGCCAGCAGCTCCGGACAGGGGGCCAACTATGGCTACACCTTC. This chain links TRBV5-6 with TRBJ1-2; 11 bases align to TRBD1. Germline lookup yields CDR1 SGHDT and CDR2 YYEEEE. The CDR3 has 15 residues. Unmatched junction bases numbered 3, after V lost 3 bases and J lost 2 bases.

CDR3 nucleotide sequence: TGCAGTGCCAGCCCGTATAGCGATGAGCAGTTCTTC. Protein: CSASPYSDEQFF. This chain joins TRBV20-1 and TRBJ2-1, with D perhaps matching TRBD2 (5 bases). This CDR3 has 12 residues. Trimming stripped 6 bases from V and 8 bases from J, with 14 bases between. CDR1 and CDR2 (germline): DFQATT, SNEGSKA (reference sequence).

This chain joins TRBV5-5 and TRBJ2-3; D may match TRBD1 or TRBD2 (7 bases each). The CDR3 covers 16 residues. Deletions cut 3 bases from V and 3 bases from J, with 17 bases between. CDR1 SGHKS and CDR2 YYEKEE come from the germline V gene (reference sequence). The CDR3 reads CASSWGGTVGTDTQYF. The CDR3 bases are TGTGCCAGCAGCTGGGGAGGGACAGTCGGAACAGATACGCAGTATTTT.

At least ten counts were recorded for this clonotype. The genes are TRBV3-1 and TRBJ2-5, with D possibly being TRBD2 (5 bases). CDR1 and CDR2 from the germline V gene are LGHDT and YNNKEL (reference sequence). The CDR3 has 13 residues. V lost 3 bases and J 3 bases, leaving 8 bases between the germline ends. The DNA for the CDR3 is TGTGCCAGCAGCCACGGAGGCAAAGAGACCCAGTACTTC. Protein: CASSHGGKETQYF.

This clonotype was seen ten or more times. V and J are TRBV6-2 or TRBV6-3 and TRBJ1-2; TRBD1 is a possible D gene (6 bases). The germline V gene has CDR1 MNHEY and CDR2 SVGEGT. The CDR3 has 13 residues. V lost 5 bases and J lost 2, with 9 bases in between. The chain's CDR3 is CASSKGQNYGYTF. The DNA of the CDR3 is TGTGCCAGCAGTAAAGGACAGAACTATGGCTACACCTTC.

This clonotype was observed many times. The chain has TRBV5-1 and TRBJ1-2; 10 bases align to TRBD1. After removal of 4 bases from V and 3 bases from J, the junction contained 3 bases not matched to a gene. In germline, CDR1 is SGHRS, CDR2 YFSETQ. The CDR3 length is 14 residues. This CDR3 reads CASSVGQGDYGYTF. The CDR3 DNA is TGCGCCAGCAGCGTCGGACAGGGGGACTATGGCTACACCTTC.

This clonotype was seen a few times. The chain is built from TRBV28 and TRBJ2-1; 15 positions agree with TRBD2. Trimming at V came to 5 bases and at J to 6 bases, leaving 8 bases not matched to a gene. The germline V gene encodes CDR1 MDHEN and CDR2 SYDVKM. CDR3 length equals 17 residues. The CDR3 region has the DNA TGTGCCAGCAGTACCGCCGGGACTAGCGGGGGGACCAATGAGCAGTTCTTC. It encodes CASSTAGTSGGTNEQFF. The full variable domain, its missing parts supplied by reference TRBV28 and TRBJ2-1, is DVKVTQSSRYLVKRTGEKVFLECVQDMDHENMFWYRQDPGLGLRLIYFSYDVKMKEKGDIPEGYSVSREKKERFSLILESASTNQTSMYLCASSTAGTSGGTNEQFFGPGTRLTVL.

V gene TRBV29-1 combines with J gene TRBJ2-2; D is undetermined. Deletions cut 6 bases from V and 7 bases from J, with 9 bases between. Per germline, CDR1 SQVTM and CDR2 ANQGSEA. This CDR3 is built from 11 residues. The CDR3 bases are TGCAGCGTCACCCGTAGCGGGGAGCTGTTTTTT. It translates to CSVTRSGELFF.

V usage is TRBV7-9 and J usage is TRBJ1-1; tentative D call: TRBD1 (5 bases). Germline V lookup: CDR1 SEHNR, CDR2 FQNEAQ (reference sequence). With 5 bases removed from V and 4 bases from J, the gap between germline ends came to 11 bases. The CDR3 covers 13 residues. In DNA form, the CDR3 reads TGTGCCAGCAGCCTCAGACAGTCCACTGAAGCTTTCTTT. It encodes CASSLRQSTEAFF. Full variable domain (rest looked up from reference TRBV7-9 and TRBJ1-1): DTGVSQNPRHKITKRGQNVTFRCDPISEHNRLYWYRQTLGQGPEFLTYFQNEAQLEKSRLLSDRFSAERPKGSFSTLEIQRTEQGDSAMYLCASSLRQSTEAFFGQGTRLTVV.